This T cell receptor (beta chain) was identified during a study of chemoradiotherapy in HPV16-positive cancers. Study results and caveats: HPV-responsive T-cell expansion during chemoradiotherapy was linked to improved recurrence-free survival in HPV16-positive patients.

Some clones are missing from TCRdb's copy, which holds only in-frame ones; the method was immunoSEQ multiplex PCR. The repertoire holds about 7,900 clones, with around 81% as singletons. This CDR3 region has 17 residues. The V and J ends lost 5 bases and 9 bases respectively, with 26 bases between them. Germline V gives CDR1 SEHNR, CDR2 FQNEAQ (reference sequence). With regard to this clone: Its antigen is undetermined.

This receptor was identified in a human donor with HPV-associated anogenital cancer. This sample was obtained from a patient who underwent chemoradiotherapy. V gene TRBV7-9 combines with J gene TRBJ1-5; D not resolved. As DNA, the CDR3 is TGTGCCAGCAGCCAATGGGTAGGGTCCCGATCGATGGGGCCCCAGCATTTT. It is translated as CASSQWVGSRSMGPQHF.